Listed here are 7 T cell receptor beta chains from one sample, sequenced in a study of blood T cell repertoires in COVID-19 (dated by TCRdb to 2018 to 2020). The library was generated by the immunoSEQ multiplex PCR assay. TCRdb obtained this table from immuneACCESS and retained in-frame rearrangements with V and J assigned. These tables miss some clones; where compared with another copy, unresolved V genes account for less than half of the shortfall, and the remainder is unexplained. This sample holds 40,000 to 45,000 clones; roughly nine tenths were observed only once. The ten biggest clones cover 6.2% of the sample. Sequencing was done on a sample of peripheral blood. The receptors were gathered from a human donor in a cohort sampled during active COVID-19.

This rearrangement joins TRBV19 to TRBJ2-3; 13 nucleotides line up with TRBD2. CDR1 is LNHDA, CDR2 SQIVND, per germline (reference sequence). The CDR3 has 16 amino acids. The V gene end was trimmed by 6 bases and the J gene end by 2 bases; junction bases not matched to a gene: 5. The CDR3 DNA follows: TGTGCCAGTAGCCTTGGACTAGCGGGGGCCACAGATACGCAGTATTTT. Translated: CASSLGLAGATDTQYF.

This CDR3 is CASSLYQGGTEAFF. The CDR3, as DNA: TGTGCCAGCAGCTTATATCAGGGGGGCACTGAAGCTTTCTTT. The chain couples TRBV7-2 to TRBJ1-1; 7 bases are shared with TRBD1. This CDR3 contains 14 residues. In germline, CDR1 is SGHTA, CDR2 FQGNSA. With V trimmed by 2 bases and J by 4 bases, 4 bases remained unmatched.

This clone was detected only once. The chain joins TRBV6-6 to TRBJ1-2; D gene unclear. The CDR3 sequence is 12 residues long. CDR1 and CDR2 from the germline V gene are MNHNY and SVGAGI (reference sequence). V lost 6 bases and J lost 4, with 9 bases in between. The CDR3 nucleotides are TGTGCCAGCAGGCGAGACACCTATGGCTACACCTTC. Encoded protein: CASRRDTYGYTF.

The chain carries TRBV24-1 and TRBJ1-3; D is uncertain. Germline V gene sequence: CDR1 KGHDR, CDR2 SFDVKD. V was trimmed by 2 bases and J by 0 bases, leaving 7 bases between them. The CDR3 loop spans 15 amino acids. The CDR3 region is CATSDWGDSGNTIYF. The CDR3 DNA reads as TGTGCCACCAGTGATTGGGGAGACTCTGGAAACACCATATATTTT.

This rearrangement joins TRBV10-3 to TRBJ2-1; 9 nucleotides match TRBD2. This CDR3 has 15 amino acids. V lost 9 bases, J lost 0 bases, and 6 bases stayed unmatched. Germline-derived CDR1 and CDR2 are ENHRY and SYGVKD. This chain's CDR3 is CAISAGGNSYNEQFF. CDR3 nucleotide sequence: TGTGCCATTAGCGCGGGGGGGAACTCCTACAATGAGCAGTTCTTC.

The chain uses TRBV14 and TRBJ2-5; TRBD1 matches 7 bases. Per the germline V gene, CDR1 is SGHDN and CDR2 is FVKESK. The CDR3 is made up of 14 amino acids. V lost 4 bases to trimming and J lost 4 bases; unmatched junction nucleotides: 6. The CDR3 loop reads CASSLNYRGETQYF. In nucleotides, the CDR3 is TGTGCCAGCAGCCTAAACTACAGGGGAGAGACCCAGTACTTC.

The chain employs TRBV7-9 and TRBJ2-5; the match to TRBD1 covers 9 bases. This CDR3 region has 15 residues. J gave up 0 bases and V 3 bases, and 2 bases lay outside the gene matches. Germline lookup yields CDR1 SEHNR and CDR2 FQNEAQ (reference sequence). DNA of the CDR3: TGTGCCAGCAGCTTTGGGGACAGGGACCAAGAGACCCAGTACTTC. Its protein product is CASSFGDRDQETQYF.